Following are 21 T cell receptor beta chains from one sample sequenced in a study of T cell responses to AZD1222 COVID-19 vaccine. Libraries were prepared by immunoSEQ multiplex PCR; TCRdb keeps only in-frame clonotypes and omits some of them. In the table there are 240,000 or so clones, roughly 93% of which are singletons. Sequences were derived from peripheral blood, sampled on day 0 of AZD1222 vaccination. All receptors derive from an adult in good health.

This clone was counted once. The gene calls are TRBV19 and TRBJ1-3, with 7 bases lining up with TRBD1. J was trimmed by 6 bases and V by 7 bases; bases with no gene match: 9. This CDR3 is 14 amino acids long. Germline V lookup: CDR1 LNHDA, CDR2 SQIVND (reference sequence). DNA for the CDR3: TGTGCCAGTACCACGACAGGGATCGAAAACACCATATATTTT. Protein: CASTTTGIENTIYF.

This sequence joins TRBV7-9 and TRBJ2-1; no firm D call. V was cut by 4 bases and J by 8 bases, with 9 bases left in between. The V gene's germline CDR1 is SEHNR and CDR2 FQNEAQ (reference sequence). There are 12 residues in the CDR3. For the CDR3, the DNA is TGTGCCAGCAGCTACCGGTTCGATGAGCAGTTCTTC. This encodes CASSYRFDEQFF. The full variable domain, rest sourced from reference TRBV7-9 and TRBJ2-1, is DTGVSQNPRHKITKRGQNVTFRCDPISEHNRLYWYRQTLGQGPEFLTYFQNEAQLEKSRLLSDRFSAERPKGSFSTLEIQRTEQGDSAMYLCASSYRFDEQFFGPGTRLTVL.

The rearrangement links TRBV12-3 or TRBV12-4 to TRBJ2-7; D perhaps matches TRBD1 (5 bases). Deletions cut 2 bases from V and 3 bases from J, with 8 bases between. There are 13 residues in the CDR3. CDR3 in DNA: TGTGCCAGCAGTTTACCCCAGGGCTACGAGCAGTACTTC. Its protein is CASSLPQGYEQYF.

This clone showed up just a few times. J is TRBJ1-2 and V is TRBV7-9, with D uncertain. CDR1 SEHNR and CDR2 FQNEAQ come from the germline V gene (reference sequence). CDR3 length: 11 amino acids. V lost 4 bases and J lost 8, with 8 bases in between. DNA for the CDR3: TGTGCCAGCAGCTCCCGCTCCGGCTACACCTTC. The encoded protein is CASSSRSGYTF.

The chain carries TRBV4-3 and TRBJ1-6; D possibly corresponds to TRBD1 (6 bases). The CDR3 length is 15 residues. Per germline, CDR1 LGHNA and CDR2 YSLEER. Trimming removed 0 bases from V and 5 bases from J, with 8 bases in between. The CDR3 is CASSQEGGNNSPLHF. CDR3 bases: TGCGCCAGCAGCCAAGAAGGGGGAAATAATTCACCCCTCCACTTT.

The chain links TRBV6-2 or TRBV6-3 to TRBJ1-1, with 7 bases aligning to TRBD1. Germline V gene data show CDR1 as MNHEY and CDR2 as SVGEGT. The CDR3 is 18 residues long. V was pared by 6 bases and J by 4 bases, with 20 bases of the junction left unmatched. Written as DNA, the CDR3 is TGTGCCAGCAGCCACCCCGAAGATCAGACAGGGTTGGGCACTGAAGCTTTCTTT. This gives the protein CASSHPEDQTGLGTEAFF.

The chain recombines TRBV28 with TRBJ2-3; tentatively, D is TRBD1 or TRBD2 (6 bases each). The germline CDR1 and CDR2 sequences are MDHEN and SYDVKM. This CDR3 is built from 14 residues. Trimming stripped 2 bases from V and 5 bases from J, with 11 bases between. The CDR3 DNA is TGTGCCAGCAGTTTAAGGGGGGCAGGAGATACGCAGTATTTT. Its protein is CASSLRGAGDTQYF. The full variable domain, rest sourced from reference TRBV28 and TRBJ2-3, is DVKVTQSSRYLVKRTGEKVFLECVQDMDHENMFWYRQDPGLGLRLIYFSYDVKMKEKGDIPEGYSVSREKKERFSLILESASTNQTSMYLCASSLRGAGDTQYFGPGTRLTVL.

The chain joins TRBV12-2 to TRBJ1-2. TRBV12-2 is a documented pseudogene. The CDR3 spans 14 residues. The chain's CDR3 is CASRARETLSGYTF. CDR3 sequence (DNA): TGTGCAAGTCGCGCAAGGGAGACTTTGTCTGGCTACACCTTC.

As for this clone: This may be a read error: a much more frequent sequence differs by one nucleotide. The genes are TRBV3-1 (or the pseudogene TRBV3-2) and TRBJ2-7; D ambiguous. Germline assignment: CDR1 LGHDT and CDR2 YNNKEL (reference sequence). V lost 3 bases and J lost 4, with 4 bases in between. The CDR3 spans 11 residues. CDR3: CASSHGYEQYF. CDR3 bases: TGTGCCAGCAGCCACGGGTACGAGCAGTACTTC.

This rearrangement joins TRBV29-1 to TRBJ2-1; 7 bases map to TRBD2. Germline CDR1 SQVTM, CDR2 ANQGSEA. The CDR3 runs 15 residues. V lost 7 bases, J lost 3 bases, and 12 bases stayed unmatched. For the CDR3, the DNA is TGCAGCGCCTCGGTCGGGGGACTACTCTACAATGAGCAGTTCTTC. The encoded protein is CSASVGGLLYNEQFF.

V gene TRBV19 combines with J gene TRBJ1-5; the D is unclear. CDR1 is LNHDA, CDR2 SQIVND, per germline (reference sequence). The ends were cut back, 3 bases at V and 1 base at J, with 10 bases in the middle. The CDR3 is made up of 15 amino acids. The CDR3 DNA is TGTGCCAGTAGTATTTTTGACCGGAGCAATCAGCCCCAGCATTTT. Protein: CASSIFDRSNQPQHF.

The count of this clone is one. This chain links TRBV5-4 with TRBJ2-7, with 13 bases identical to TRBD2. Germline V lookup: CDR1 SGHNT, CDR2 YYREEE (reference sequence). V lost 4 bases, J lost 2 bases, and 3 bases stayed unmatched. This CDR3 has 15 amino acids. For the CDR3, the DNA is TGTGCCAGCAGCCCTGGGACTAGCGGGACCTACGAGCAGTACTTC. This gives the protein CASSPGTSGTYEQYF.

The chain has TRBV19 and TRBJ1-6; TRBD1 might be the D (6 bases). This CDR3 spans 15 amino acids. V shed 1 base and J shed 9 bases, with 13 bases lying between them. Germline lookup yields CDR1 LNHDA and CDR2 SQIVND (reference sequence). CDR3 sequence reads: CASSIVQGDGSPLHF. CDR3 coding DNA: TGTGCCAGTAGTATAGTACAGGGCGATGGTTCACCCCTCCACTTT.

This chain connects TRBV10-1 to TRBJ1-3; perhaps TRBD1 as D (5 bases). V dropped 0 bases and J dropped 6 bases, with 12 bases sitting between them. The CDR3 spans 15 residues. Looked up from germline, CDR1 is WNHNN and CDR2 is SYGVQD (reference sequence). CDR3 DNA sequence: TGCGCCAGCAGTGAGTCCGGGGGGAATGTAAACACCATATATTTT. Amino acid sequence: CASSESGGNVNTIYF.

The chain recombines TRBV6-5 with TRBJ2-1, with TRBD1 matching 10 bases. The CDR3 is made up of 13 amino acids. After removal of 4 bases from V and 8 bases from J, the junction contained 2 bases not matched to a gene. Germline V gene sequence: CDR1 MNHEY, CDR2 SVGAGI. CDR3 bases: TGTGCCAGCAGTTCCGGGACAGGGGATGAGCAGTTCTTC. It specifies CASSSGTGDEQFF.

The J gene is TRBJ1-2, the V gene TRBV25-1; D is unresolved. The germline V gene encodes CDR1 MGHDK and CDR2 SYGVNS. V was clipped by 6 bases and J by 5 bases, with 25 bases between them. This CDR3 is built from 17 residues. CDR3 DNA: TGTGCCAGCAGAGGGAGGAGACCGTTTTACGGCAAATATGGCTACACCTTC. This encodes CASRGRRPFYGKYGYTF.

In its sample, this clone was seen once. The chain uses TRBV11-2 and TRBJ2-3; the match to TRBD2 covers 11 bases. Germline trimming cut 5 bases from V and 8 bases from J; bases unmatched to any gene: 3. Germline V lookup: CDR1 SGHAT, CDR2 FQNNGV. The CDR3 sequence is 13 residues long. The CDR3 region is CASSMGLAATQYF. The DNA for the CDR3 is TGTGCCAGCAGCATGGGACTAGCGGCTACGCAGTATTTT.

The CDR3 region is CASKSLSGANVLTF. The CDR3 DNA reads as TGTGCCAGCAAATCTCTCTCTGGGGCCAACGTCCTGACTTTC. The chain joins TRBV28 to TRBJ2-6, with unresolved D. The V gene's germline CDR1 is MDHEN and CDR2 SYDVKM. V lost 7 bases and J 0 bases, leaving 7 bases between the germline ends. The CDR3 runs to 14 residues.

The chain is built from TRBV2 and TRBJ2-7; unclear D gene. Trimming pared 0 bases from V and 0 bases from J, leaving 12 bases between. The CDR3 is 16 amino acids. CDR1 and CDR2 (germline): SNHLY, FYNNEI. CDR3: CASSEALGSSSYEQYF. The CDR3, as DNA: TGTGCCAGCAGTGAAGCGCTAGGCAGTTCCTCCTACGAGCAGTACTTC.

The chain is built from TRBV29-1 and TRBJ2-1, with 10 bases that match TRBD1. V shed 7 bases, J shed 7 bases, and the junction held 13 bases outside the gene matches. CDR1 is SQVTM and CDR2 is ANQGSEA in the germline V gene. The CDR3 has 15 residues. CDR3 DNA: TGCAGCGCACTGTGGTGGGGACAGGGGTTGAATGAGCAGTTCTTC. Amino acids: CSALWWGQGLNEQFF.

The V gene is TRBV2, the J gene TRBJ2-3; 8 nucleotides line up with TRBD2. The CDR3 runs to 16 residues. Trimming took 4 bases from V and 2 from J; bases not matched to a gene: 8. Germline V gene data show CDR1 as SNHLY and CDR2 as FYNNEI. The CDR3 here is CASSGGERGTTDTQYF. The CDR3 region has the DNA TGTGCCAGCAGTGGCGGCGAGCGGGGGACCACAGATACGCAGTATTTT.